This TCR beta chain was identified during a study of cytomegalovirus exposure and HLA in healthy donors. About the research overall: Early release data held around 80 million unique TCRs from HLA-typed donors. Study findings and constraints: Owing to their indistinguishability, certain V segments, notably TRBV6-2 and TRBV6-3, were excluded.

CDR3 size: 16 residues. With 1 base clipped from V and 12 bases from J, the junction kept 14 bases outside the gene matches. Germline V gene data show CDR1 as SGHVS and CDR2 as FQNEAQ. Notes on this clone: What it recognizes is unknown.

Researchers ran the PCR with 60 Vbeta and 13 Jbeta primers. The assay was immunoSEQ multiplex PCR, and TCRdb's table has in-frame clones only and misses some. This sample has roughly 87,000 clones; 70% to 75% occur once, and the top ten carry about 4.2%. The sequence was obtained from a man between 60 and 75 years old in good health and CMV-seronegative. The sample consisted of PBMCs. The chain joins TRBV7-8 to TRBJ1-4; 7 bases line up with TRBD1. In DNA, the CDR3 is TGTGCCAGCAGCTTAGTTAAGGGACAGACTTTAGCGGAACTGTTTTTT. Its protein product is CASSLVKGQTLAELFF.